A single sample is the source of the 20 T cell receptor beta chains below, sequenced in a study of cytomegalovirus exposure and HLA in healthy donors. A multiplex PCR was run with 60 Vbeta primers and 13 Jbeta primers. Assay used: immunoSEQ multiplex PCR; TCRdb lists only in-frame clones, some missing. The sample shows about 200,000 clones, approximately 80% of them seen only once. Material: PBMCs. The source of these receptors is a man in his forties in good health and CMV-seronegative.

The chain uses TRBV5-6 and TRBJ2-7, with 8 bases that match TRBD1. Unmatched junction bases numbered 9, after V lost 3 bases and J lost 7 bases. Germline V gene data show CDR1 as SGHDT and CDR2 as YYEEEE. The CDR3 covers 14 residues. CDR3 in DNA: TGTGCCAGCAGCTCCGACAGGGGAAGGGATGAGCAGTACTTC. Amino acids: CASSSDRGRDEQYF.

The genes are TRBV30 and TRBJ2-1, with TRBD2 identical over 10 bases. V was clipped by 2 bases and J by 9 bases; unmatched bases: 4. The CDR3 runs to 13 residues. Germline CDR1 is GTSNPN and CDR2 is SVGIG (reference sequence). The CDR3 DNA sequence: TGTGCCTGGAGTAGAGTAGCGGGAGGTGAGCAGTTCTTC. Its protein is CAWSRVAGGEQFF.

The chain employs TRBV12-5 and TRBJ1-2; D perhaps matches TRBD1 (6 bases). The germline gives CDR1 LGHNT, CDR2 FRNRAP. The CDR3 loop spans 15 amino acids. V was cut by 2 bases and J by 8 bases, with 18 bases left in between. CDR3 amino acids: CASGLPQRGREGYTF. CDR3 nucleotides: TGTGCTAGTGGTTTGCCACAGCGGGGGCGCGAAGGCTACACCTTC.

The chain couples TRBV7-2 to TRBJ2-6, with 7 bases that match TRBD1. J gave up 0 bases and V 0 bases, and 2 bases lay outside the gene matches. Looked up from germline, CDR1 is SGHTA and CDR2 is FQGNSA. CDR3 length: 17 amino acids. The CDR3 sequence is CASSLAGTVSGANVLTF. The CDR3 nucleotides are TGTGCCAGCAGCTTAGCGGGGACAGTCTCTGGGGCCAACGTCCTGACTTTC.

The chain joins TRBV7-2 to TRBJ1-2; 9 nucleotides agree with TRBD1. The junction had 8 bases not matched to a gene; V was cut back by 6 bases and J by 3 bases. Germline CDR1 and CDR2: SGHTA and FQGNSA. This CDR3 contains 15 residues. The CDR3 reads CASSPRRDRDYGYTF. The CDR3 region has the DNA TGTGCCAGCAGTCCTCGGCGGGACAGGGACTATGGCTACACCTTC. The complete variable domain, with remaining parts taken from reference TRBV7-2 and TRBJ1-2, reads GAGVSQSPSNKVTEKGKDVELRCDPISGHTALYWYRQSLGQGLEFLIYFQGNSAPDKSGLPSDRFSAERTGGSVSTLTIQRTQQEDSAVYLCASSPRRDRDYGYTFGSGTRLTVV.

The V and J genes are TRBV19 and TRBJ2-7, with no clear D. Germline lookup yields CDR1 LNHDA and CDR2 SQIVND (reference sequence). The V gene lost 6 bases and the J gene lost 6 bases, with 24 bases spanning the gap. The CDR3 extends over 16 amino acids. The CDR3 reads CASSFRRVEEVCEQYF. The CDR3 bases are TGTGCCAGTAGCTTTCGGCGCGTGGAAGAGGTCTGCGAGCAGTACTTC. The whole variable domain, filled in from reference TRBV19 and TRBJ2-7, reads DGGITQSPKYLFRKEGQNVTLSCEQNLNHDAMYWYRQDPGQGLRLIYYSQIVNDFQKGDIAEGYSVSREKKESFPLTVTSAQKNPTAFYLCASSFRRVEEVCEQYFGPGTRLTVT.

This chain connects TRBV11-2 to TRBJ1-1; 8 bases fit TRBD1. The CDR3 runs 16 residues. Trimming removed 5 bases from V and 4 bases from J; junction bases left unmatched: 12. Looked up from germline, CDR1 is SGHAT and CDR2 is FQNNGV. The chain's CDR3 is CASSVNLGQGGTEAFF. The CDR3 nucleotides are TGTGCCAGCAGCGTAAATCTTGGACAGGGAGGCACTGAAGCTTTCTTT.

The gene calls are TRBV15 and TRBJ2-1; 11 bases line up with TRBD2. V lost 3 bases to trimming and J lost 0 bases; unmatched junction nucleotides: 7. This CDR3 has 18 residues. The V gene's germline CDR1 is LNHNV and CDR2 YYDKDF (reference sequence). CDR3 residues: CATSSPLAGGFSYNEQFF. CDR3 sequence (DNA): TGTGCCACCAGCAGCCCCCTAGCGGGGGGTTTCTCCTACAATGAGCAGTTCTTC.

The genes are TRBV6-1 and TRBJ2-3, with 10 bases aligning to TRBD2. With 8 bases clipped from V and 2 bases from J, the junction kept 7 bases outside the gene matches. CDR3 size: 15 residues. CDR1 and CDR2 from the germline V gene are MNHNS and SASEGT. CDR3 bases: TGTGCCAGCCTATTAGCGGGGGGCCTCACAGATACGCAGTATTTT. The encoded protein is CASLLAGGLTDTQYF.

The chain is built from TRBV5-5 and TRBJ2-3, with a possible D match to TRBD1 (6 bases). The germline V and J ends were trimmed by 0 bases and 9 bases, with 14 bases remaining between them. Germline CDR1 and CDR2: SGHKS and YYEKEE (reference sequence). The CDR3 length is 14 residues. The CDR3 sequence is CASSLDQGIGTQYF. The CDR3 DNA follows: TGTGCCAGCAGCTTGGATCAGGGGATAGGGACGCAGTATTTT.

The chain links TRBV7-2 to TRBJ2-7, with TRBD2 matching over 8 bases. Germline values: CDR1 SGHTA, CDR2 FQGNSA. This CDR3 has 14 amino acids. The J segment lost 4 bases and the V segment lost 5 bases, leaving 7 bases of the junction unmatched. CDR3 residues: CASSPPGGGYEQYF. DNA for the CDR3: TGTGCCAGCAGCCCTCCCGGGGGGGGGTACGAGCAGTACTTC.

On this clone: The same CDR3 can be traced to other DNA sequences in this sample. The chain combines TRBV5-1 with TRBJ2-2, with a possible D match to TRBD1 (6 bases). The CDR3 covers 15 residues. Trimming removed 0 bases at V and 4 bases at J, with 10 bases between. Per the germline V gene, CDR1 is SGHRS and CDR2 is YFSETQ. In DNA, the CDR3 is TGCGCCAGCAGCTTGGCAGGGGTAGGCACCGGGGAGCTGTTTTTT. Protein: CASSLAGVGTGELFF.

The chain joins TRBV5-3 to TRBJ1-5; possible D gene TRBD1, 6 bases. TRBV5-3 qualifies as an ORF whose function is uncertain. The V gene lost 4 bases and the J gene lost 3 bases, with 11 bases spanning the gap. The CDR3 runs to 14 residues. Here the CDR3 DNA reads TGTGCCAGAAGCAATAGACAGGCCAATCAGCCCCAGCATTTT. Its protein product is CARSNRQANQPQHF.

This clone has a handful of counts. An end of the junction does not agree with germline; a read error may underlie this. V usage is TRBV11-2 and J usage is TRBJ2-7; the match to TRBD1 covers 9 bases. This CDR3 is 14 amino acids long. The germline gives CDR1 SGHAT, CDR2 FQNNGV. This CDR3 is CASGFPGQGYEQYF. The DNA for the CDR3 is TGTGCCAGCGGCTTCCCGGGACAGGGCTACGAGCAGTACTTC.

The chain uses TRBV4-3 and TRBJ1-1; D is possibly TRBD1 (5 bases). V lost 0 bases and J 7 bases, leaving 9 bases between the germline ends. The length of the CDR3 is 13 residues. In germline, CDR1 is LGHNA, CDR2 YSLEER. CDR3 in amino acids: CASSQDGGGEAFF. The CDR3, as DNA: TGCGCCAGCAGCCAAGATGGGGGGGGTGAAGCTTTCTTT.

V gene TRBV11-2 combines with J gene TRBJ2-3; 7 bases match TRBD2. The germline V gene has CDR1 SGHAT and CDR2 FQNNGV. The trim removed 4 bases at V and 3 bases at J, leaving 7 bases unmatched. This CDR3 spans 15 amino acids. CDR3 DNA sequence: TGTGCCAGCAGCTCACGGACTAGTAGAACAGATACGCAGTATTTT. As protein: CASSSRTSRTDTQYF.

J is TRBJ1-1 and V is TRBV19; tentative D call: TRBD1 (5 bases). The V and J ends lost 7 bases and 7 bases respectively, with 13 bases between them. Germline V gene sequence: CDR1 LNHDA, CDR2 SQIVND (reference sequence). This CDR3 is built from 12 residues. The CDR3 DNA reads TGTGCCAGTAATGGGGCGGACAATGAAGCTTTCTTT. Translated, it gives CASNGADNEAFF.

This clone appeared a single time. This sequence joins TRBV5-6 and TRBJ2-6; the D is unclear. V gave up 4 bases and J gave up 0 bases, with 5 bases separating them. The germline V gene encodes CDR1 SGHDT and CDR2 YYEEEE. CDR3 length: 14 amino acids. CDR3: CASSRSSGANVLTF. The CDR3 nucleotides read TGTGCCAGCAGCCGGAGCTCTGGGGCCAACGTCCTGACTTTC.

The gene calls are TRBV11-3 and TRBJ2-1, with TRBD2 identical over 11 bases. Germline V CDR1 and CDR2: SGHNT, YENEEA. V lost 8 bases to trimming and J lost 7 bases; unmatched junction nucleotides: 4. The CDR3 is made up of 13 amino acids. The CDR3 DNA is TGTGCCAGCGGGACTAGCGGCATTAATGAGCAGTTCTTC. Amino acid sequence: CASGTSGINEQFF.

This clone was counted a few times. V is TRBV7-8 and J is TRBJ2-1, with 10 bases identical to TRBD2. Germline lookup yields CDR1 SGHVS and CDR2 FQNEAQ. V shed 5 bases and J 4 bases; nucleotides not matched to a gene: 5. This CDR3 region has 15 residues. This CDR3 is CASSQREGAYNEQFF. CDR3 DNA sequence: TGTGCCAGCAGCCAGCGGGAGGGAGCATACAATGAGCAGTTCTTC. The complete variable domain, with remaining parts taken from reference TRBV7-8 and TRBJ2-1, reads GAGVSQSPRYKVAKRGQDVALRCDPISGHVSLFWYQQALGQGPEFLTYFQNEAQLDKSGLPSDRFFAERPEGSVSTLKIQRTQQEDSAVYLCASSQREGAYNEQFFGPGTRLTVL.